Below, one T cell receptor beta chain is given with its context. The antigen remains undetermined. Produced via immunoSEQ multiplex PCR; TCRdb's table is partial and in-frame only. The sample has roughly 150,000 clones; about 90% are singletons. This record comes from a study of T cell responses to AZD1222 COVID-19 vaccine. Study-wide results and limits: Reportedly, close to half of spike-specific TCRs are directed against unmutated variant regions. Just 6 or 7 people given AZD1222 tested seropositive at baseline. After two AZD1222 doses, spike-specific TCR breadth and depth rose versus day 0. White British people made up most donors, females outnumbered males, and clonal diversity was possibly underestimated.

The specimen was peripheral blood, collected 28 days after the second AZD1222 dose. The receptor comes from an adult who received the AZD1222 COVID-19 vaccine.

CDR3 loop: CASTAGGSGNQPQHF. CDR3 coding DNA: TGTGCCAGCACCGCAGGGGGGTCGGGCAATCAGCCCCAGCATTTT. The chain employs TRBV28 and TRBJ1-5; TRBD1 matches 7 bases. J was trimmed by 2 bases and V by 7 bases; bases with no gene match: 8. Germline V gene sequence: CDR1 MDHEN, CDR2 SYDVKM. The CDR3 is 15 residues long.